These 4 T cell receptor beta chains were sequenced from one sample in a study of beta chain features in type 1 diabetes. Expressed TCRB transcripts were sequenced after all isolated RNA was converted to cDNA. Here immunoSEQ multiplex PCR was the method, and the copy in TCRdb shows in-frame clones only, minus some. Among 160,000 or so clones listed, roughly 10% were seen once. Sequencing was performed on central memory CD4+ T cells from blood. These receptors all come from a man between 18 and 29 years old in good health.

The chain has TRBV7-2 and TRBJ2-3; 12 bases are shared with TRBD2. Trimming at V came to 2 bases and at J to 6 bases, leaving 6 bases not matched to a gene. The germline V gene encodes CDR1 SGHTA and CDR2 FQGNSA. The CDR3 sequence is 16 residues long. This chain's CDR3 is CASSLQLAGGSDTQYF. The CDR3 DNA follows: TGTGCCAGCAGCTTACAACTAGCGGGAGGATCGGATACGCAGTATTTT.

This clone was seen more than once but under ten times. This rearrangement joins TRBV30 to TRBJ2-4; TRBD2 is a possible D gene (5 bases). CDR1 GTSNPN and CDR2 SVGIG come from the germline V gene (reference sequence). V lost 4 bases, J lost 6 bases, and 16 bases lay in between. This CDR3 spans 14 amino acids. The DNA for the CDR3 is TGTGCCTGGACTGTTTTCGGGGTACCAAACATTCAGTACTTC. This sequence encodes CAWTVFGVPNIQYF.

V usage is TRBV28 and J usage is TRBJ2-7; D not certain. The germline CDR1 and CDR2 sequences are MDHEN and SYDVKM. This CDR3 is built from 12 residues. With 5 bases removed from V and 2 bases from J, the gap between germline ends came to 7 bases. CDR3 bases: TGTGCCAGCAGTCAGGCGACCTACGAGCAGTACTTC. It is translated as CASSQATYEQYF.

A few counts support this clone. CDR3 residues: CASSEGVNTEAFF. Written as DNA, the CDR3 is TGTGCCAGCAGTGAAGGGGTGAACACTGAAGCTTTCTTT. V and J are TRBV7-3 and TRBJ1-1; tentatively, D is TRBD1 (5 bases). V shed 6 bases and J shed 0 bases, with 8 bases lying between them. CDR3 length: 13 amino acids. Per the germline V gene, CDR1 is SGHTA and CDR2 is FQGTGA.